Below are 3 T cell receptor beta chains sequenced from a single sample in a study of shared clonotypes between healthy human individuals. Profiled with immunoSEQ multiplex PCR; TCRdb holds only in-frame clones, not every one. Among around 2.5 million clones, 93% were seen once, and the ten largest hold approximately 0.35%. The specimen was naive CD4+ T cells from PBMCs. Sample subset: CD45RA+ positively selected. The origin of the receptors is a man aged 18-30 years in good health. Some clones in this sample may be carry-over from other donors' samples.

The chain joins TRBV30 to TRBJ2-2, with D perhaps matching TRBD2 (6 bases). The germline V gene encodes CDR1 GTSNPN and CDR2 SVGIG (reference sequence). The CDR3 runs 13 residues. V lost 5 bases to trimming and J lost 4 bases, with 11 bases between them. CDR3 nucleotide sequence: TGTGCCTGGGGGGCGGGGAGCACCGGGGAGCTGTTTTTT. This sequence encodes CAWGAGSTGELFF.

In DNA form, the CDR3 reads TGTGCCAGCAGCAATGAGACGAGACAGTCCTCGACAGATACGCAGTATTTT. Its translation: CASSNETRQSSTDTQYF. The chain has TRBV21-1 and TRBJ2-3; the table's TRBD1 call for D was not verified on the DNA. TRBV21-1 is deemed a pseudogene. The CDR3 runs to 17 residues.

J is TRBJ2-7 and V is TRBV5-1, with D uncertain. V lost 0 bases and J 3 bases, leaving 10 bases between the germline ends. CDR1 is SGHRS, CDR2 YFSETQ, per germline. The CDR3 consists of 14 residues. CDR3 in DNA: TGCGCCAGCAGCTTGGCGCCGGCCTTCTACGAGCAGTACTTC. It encodes CASSLAPAFYEQYF. Combining the CDR3 with reference TRBV5-1 and TRBJ2-7 gives the whole variable domain KAGVTQTPRYLIKTRGQQVTLSCSPISGHRSVSWYQQTPGQGLQFLFEYFSETQRNKGNFPGRFSGRQFSNSRSEMNVSTLELGDSALYLCASSLAPAFYEQYFGPGTRLTVT.